The 12 T cell receptor beta chains given below trace back to one sample, sequenced in a study of control samples from healthy donors and cancer patients. Assay: immunoSEQ multiplex PCR; the TCRdb copy retains only in-frame clones and omits some. The sample holds 130,000 or so clones, around 92% seen once. The sample consisted of blood. Receptors were obtained from a woman in her forties or fifties in good health.

The rearrangement uses TRBV25-1 and TRBJ2-3, with D unclear. The germline V gene has CDR1 MGHDK and CDR2 SYGVNS. CDR3 length equals 11 residues. V was trimmed by 6 bases and J by 5 bases, leaving 6 bases between them. CDR3 sequence reads: CASRVGDTQYF. The DNA for the CDR3 is TGTGCCAGCAGGGTGGGAGATACGCAGTATTTT.

V usage is TRBV27 and J usage is TRBJ2-3, with D unresolved. This CDR3 is 15 amino acids long. From germline, CDR1 is MNHEY and CDR2 SMNVEV (reference sequence). Trimming shortened V by 1 base and J by 2 bases, and 10 bases separated the two germline ends. The CDR3 loop is CASSLLSGNTDTQYF. As DNA, the CDR3 is TGTGCCAGCAGTTTATTATCGGGTAACACAGATACGCAGTATTTT.

The chain recombines TRBV7-8 with TRBJ1-5; D unresolved. Germline CDR1 reads SGHVS; CDR2 reads FQNEAQ. The CDR3 is 15 amino acids. Deletions cut 1 base from V and 5 bases from J, with 12 bases between. The CDR3 protein is CASSLDLRGDQPQHF. CDR3 DNA: TGTGCCAGCAGCTTAGACCTTCGAGGAGATCAGCCCCAGCATTTT.

The chain is built from TRBV3-1 (or the pseudogene TRBV3-2) and TRBJ1-1, with TRBD1 as a possible D gene (5 bases). Germline CDR1 and CDR2: LGHDT and YNNKEL (reference sequence). The CDR3 runs to 14 residues. V lost 5 bases and J 3 bases, leaving 13 bases between the germline ends. The CDR3 region has the DNA TGTGCCAGCAGCTGGGACTTAGAGGACACTGAAGCTTTCTTT. It encodes CASSWDLEDTEAFF.

V and J are TRBV7-9 and TRBJ1-1; a weak D match, TRBD1 (5 bases). V gave up 5 bases and J gave up 10 bases, with 20 bases separating them. CDR1 SEHNR and CDR2 FQNEAQ come from the germline V gene (reference sequence). The CDR3 extends over 14 amino acids. The CDR3 DNA is TGTGCCAGCAGCCTACACCTAGCGATGCAGGGAGCTTTCTTT. It encodes CASSLHLAMQGAFF. The whole variable domain, remainder taken from reference TRBV7-9 and TRBJ1-1, is DTGVSQNPRHKITKRGQNVTFRCDPISEHNRLYWYRQTLGQGPEFLTYFQNEAQLEKSRLLSDRFSAERPKGSFSTLEIQRTEQGDSAMYLCASSLHLAMQGAFFGQGTRLTVV.

This clone occurred once. The chain joins TRBV15 to TRBJ2-3; D might be TRBD2 (5 bases). V lost 0 bases to trimming and J lost 8 bases, with 12 bases between them. In germline, CDR1 is LNHNV, CDR2 YYDKDF (reference sequence). There are 14 residues in the CDR3. The CDR3 protein is CATSRDPSGSTQYF. CDR3 DNA sequence: TGTGCCACCAGCAGAGATCCTTCGGGGAGTACGCAGTATTTT.

This chain joins TRBV19 and TRBJ2-2; TRBD1 matches 11 bases. The CDR3 covers 14 residues. Germline V lookup: CDR1 LNHDA, CDR2 SQIVND (reference sequence). Unmatched junction bases numbered 6, after V lost 8 bases and J lost 7 bases. The CDR3 sequence: CASGGDRGIGELFF. In nucleotides, the CDR3 is TGTGCCAGTGGTGGGGACAGGGGGATCGGGGAGCTGTTTTTT. Variable domain in full (rest from reference TRBV19 and TRBJ2-2): DGGITQSPKYLFRKEGQNVTLSCEQNLNHDAMYWYRQDPGQGLRLIYYSQIVNDFQKGDIAEGYSVSREKKESFPLTVTSAQKNPTAFYLCASGGDRGIGELFFGEGSRLTVL.

This chain uses TRBV6-5 with TRBJ2-1; tentative D call: TRBD2 (6 bases). The germline V gene encodes CDR1 MNHEY and CDR2 SVGAGI. The V end was cut by 3 bases, the J end by 9 bases, with 21 bases between. The CDR3 is 16 amino acids. CDR3: CASSYHLSGEQSEQFF. CDR3 nucleotide sequence: TGTGCCAGCAGTTATCATCTTTCGGGGGAGCAAAGTGAGCAGTTCTTC.

This clone was seen once. V is TRBV6-5 and J is TRBJ2-1; TRBD2 aligns across 8 bases. Germline CDR1 is MNHEY and CDR2 is SVGAGI. V lost 9 bases to trimming and J lost 0 bases; unmatched junction nucleotides: 7. The CDR3 loop spans 15 amino acids. CDR3 protein: CASTRSGTSYNEQFF. CDR3 DNA: TGTGCCAGTACCCGTAGCGGGACCTCCTACAATGAGCAGTTCTTC.

A remark on this clone: A junction end diverges from the germline sequence, so it may reflect a read error. The J gene is TRBJ2-3, the V gene TRBV27; a possible D gene is TRBD2 (6 bases). This CDR3 is 13 amino acids long. Germline V CDR1 and CDR2: MNHEY, SMNVEV (reference sequence). The CDR3 sequence: CASSPIPPPTGDF. CDR3 nucleotide sequence: TGTGCCAGCAGTCCAATCCCCCCCCCTACGGGAGATTTT.

This chain links TRBV27 with TRBJ1-2; 9 bases line up with TRBD1. The CDR3 runs to 15 residues. Germline-derived CDR1 and CDR2 are MNHEY and SMNVEV (reference sequence). The V segment lost 5 bases and the J segment 7 bases; nucleotides outside the gene matches: 11. The CDR3 coding sequence is TGTGCCAGCAGTCATAATCTGGGACAGGGTTTTGGCTACACCTTC. Its translation: CASSHNLGQGFGYTF.

V and J are TRBV10-3 and TRBJ1-4; D is perhaps TRBD1 (6 bases). Germline CDR1 ENHRY, CDR2 SYGVKD. The CDR3 is made up of 15 amino acids. Deletions cut 2 bases from V and 7 bases from J, with 14 bases between. The DNA of the CDR3 is TGTGCCATCAGTGAGGGTCCATCCAGGGGTGAAAAACTGTTTTTT. Translating it yields CAISEGPSRGEKLFF.